The source of this TCR beta chain is a study of identical twins. Germline V gene data show CDR1 as LGHNT and CDR2 as FRNRAP. The CDR3 spans 15 residues. J lost 4 bases, V lost 4 bases, and 1 base had no gene match. Findings and limits, study-wide: Insertions ran lower in abundant cord blood beta clonotypes, though not in memory repertoires. Sharing of beta out-of-frame sequences by twins showed a weaker excess.

Ten or more counts support this clonotype. The target antigen is unknown. A single record per CDR3 protein comes from TCRdb applying MiXCR to the 5' RACE reads. The sample records 690,000 or so distinct CDR3 sequences, roughly 8% being singletons. This same sample was also taken into another study, of yellow fever vaccine responses in identical twins.

J is TRBJ2-5 and V is TRBV12-5; 15 positions agree with TRBD2. The receptor's source is a woman under 30 in good health. Sequenced material: PBMCs. The CDR3 DNA is TGTGCTAGTGGTTCGGGACTAGCGGGAGGAGAGACCCAGTACTTC. It encodes CASGSGLAGGETQYF. The full variable domain, in which reference TRBV12-5 and TRBJ2-5 provide the parts outside the CDR3, is DARVTQTPRHKVTEMGQEVTMRCQPILGHNTVFWYRQTMMQGLELLAYFRNRAPLDDSGMPKDRFSAEMPDATLATLKIQPSEPRDSAVYFCASGSGLAGGETQYFGPGTRLLVL.